The next 20 T cell receptor beta chains were all read from a single sample in a study of Ad26.COV2.S vaccination and SARS-CoV-2 variants. Assay: immunoSEQ multiplex PCR; the TCRdb copy retains only in-frame clones and omits some. The repertoire holds approximately 420,000 clones, with roughly 88% as singletons. Indicated treatment: roughly 18 received Ad26.COV2.S at low or high dose, single or two shots; 5 received placebo; per-sample allocation not given. Specimen acquisition occurred on day 63 following the initial vaccine or placebo injection. The starting material was peripheral blood, obtained in a trial of Ad26.COV2.S vaccine versus placebo. Receptors were obtained from a person aged 18-65 years who received the Ad26.COV2.S COVID-19 vaccine or a placebo.

This chain uses TRBV5-1 with TRBJ2-7; D not certain. Germline V gene data show CDR1 as SGHRS and CDR2 as YFSETQ. CDR3 length equals 14 residues. V lost 0 bases and J 2 bases, leaving 9 bases between the germline ends. CDR3 in amino acids: CASSLEAGTYEQYF. The CDR3 region has the DNA TGCGCCAGCAGCTTGGAAGCAGGCACCTACGAGCAGTACTTC.

This chain connects TRBV7-8 to TRBJ2-7; 9 positions match TRBD1. Germline CDR1 reads SGHVS; CDR2 reads FQNEAQ. CDR3 length equals 14 residues. V lost 6 bases and J lost 4; bases outside the gene matches: 7. The CDR3 loop reads CASSPGQGLYEQYF. The CDR3 DNA sequence: TGTGCCAGCAGTCCCGGACAGGGGTTGTACGAGCAGTACTTC.

V and J are TRBV15 and TRBJ1-6; no firm D call. Germline CDR1 reads LNHNV; CDR2 reads YYDKDF (reference sequence). CDR3 length: 16 amino acids. Trimming left V 0 bases short and J 10 bases short, with 16 bases between. CDR3 coding DNA: TGTGCCACCAGCAGAGATCGCGCGGCCGCGGGGTCACCCCTCCACTTT. Translated: CATSRDRAAAGSPLHF.

This sequence joins TRBV19 and TRBJ1-4; D gene unclear. This CDR3 is 15 amino acids long. Germline V gives CDR1 LNHDA, CDR2 SQIVND (reference sequence). Trimming removed 1 base from V and 10 bases from J, with 16 bases in between. CDR3 nucleotides: TGTGCCAGTAGTATAGGTCCCTCGCTGGACGGAAAACTGTTTTTT. Translating gives CASSIGPSLDGKLFF.

The chain couples TRBV4-3 to TRBJ1-3; no clear D gene. Trimming cost V 0 bases and J 0 bases, with 12 bases left between them. Germline CDR1 is LGHNA and CDR2 is YSLEER. CDR3 length: 17 amino acids. CDR3 region: CASSQDRRVYSGNTIYF. In DNA form, the CDR3 reads TGCGCCAGCAGCCAAGATAGGAGGGTCTACTCTGGAAACACCATATATTTT.

This chain connects TRBV3-1 (or the pseudogene TRBV3-2) to TRBJ2-5, with 9 bases matching TRBD2. This CDR3 is built from 15 residues. CDR1 and CDR2 (germline): LGHDT, YNNKEL (reference sequence). J gave up 2 bases and V 0 bases, and 1 base lay outside the gene matches. The CDR3 here is CASSQDAGGQETQYF. DNA of the CDR3: TGTGCCAGCAGCCAAGATGCGGGGGGGCAAGAGACCCAGTACTTC.

The chain uses TRBV6-5 and TRBJ2-2, with TRBD1 as a possible D gene (6 bases). V was cut by 6 bases and J by 1 base, with 12 bases left in between. Germline V gives CDR1 MNHEY, CDR2 SVGAGI. The length of the CDR3 is 15 residues. The CDR3 nucleotides read TGTGCCAGCAGCCGCCTGACAGGGAACACCGGGGAGCTGTTTTTT. This encodes CASSRLTGNTGELFF.

The rearrangement uses TRBV28 and TRBJ2-1; TRBD1 matches 9 bases. Germline V gives CDR1 MDHEN, CDR2 SYDVKM. The V and J ends lost 3 bases and 8 bases, in that order; junction bases with no gene match: 5. CDR3 length equals 14 residues. DNA for the CDR3: TGTGCCAGCAGTTTCAGGACAGGGGCTTATGAGCAGTTCTTC. This sequence encodes CASSFRTGAYEQFF.

The chain carries TRBV29-1 and TRBJ2-7; TRBD1 matches at 7 bases. The CDR3 extends over 13 amino acids. Per the germline V gene, CDR1 is SQVTM and CDR2 is ANQGSEA. V dropped 4 bases and J dropped 1; count of bases not matched to a gene: 4. The CDR3 nucleotides are TGCAGCGTTGTCCCGACAGGGTCCTACGAGCAGTACTTC. It yields the protein CSVVPTGSYEQYF.

The chain joins TRBV19 to TRBJ1-4; no reliable D call. Germline CDR1 is LNHDA and CDR2 is SQIVND (reference sequence). This CDR3 contains 15 residues. V was cut by 3 bases and J by 8 bases, with 16 bases left in between. CDR3 in amino acids: CASSMRPDPGEKLFF. CDR3 nucleotides: TGTGCCAGTAGTATGCGGCCGGACCCGGGCGAAAAACTGTTTTTT.

The CDR3 DNA follows: TGTGCCAGCAGTTACTCGACTGGGGGGCTCTCCTCCTACGAGCAGTACTTC. Its protein is CASSYSTGGLSSYEQYF. The V gene is TRBV6-2 or TRBV6-3, the J gene TRBJ2-7, with D perhaps matching TRBD1 or TRBD2 (6 bases each). V lost 0 bases, J lost 0 bases, and 15 bases lay in between. Germline assignment: CDR1 MNHEY and CDR2 SVGEGT. The length of the CDR3 is 17 residues.

CDR3 loop: CATSRDRVYRPGRNTEAFF. The CDR3, as DNA: TGTGCCACCAGCAGAGATCGCGTCTACAGGCCGGGGAGGAACACTGAAGCTTTCTTT. The rearrangement joins TRBV15 to TRBJ1-1, with a possible D match to TRBD1 (5 bases). Germline V CDR1 and CDR2: LNHNV, YYDKDF (reference sequence). V lost 0 bases and J lost 1, with 21 bases in between. This CDR3 is 19 amino acids long. The entire variable domain, with the rest obtained from reference TRBV15 and TRBJ1-1, is as follows: DAMVIQNPRYQVTQFGKPVTLSCSQTLNHNVMYWYQQKSSQAPKLLFHYYDKDFNNEADTPDNFQSRRPNTSFCFLDIRSPGLGDTAMYLCATSRDRVYRPGRNTEAFFGQGTRLTVV.

The rearrangement uses TRBV6-5 and TRBJ2-3; D perhaps matches TRBD1 (5 bases). CDR1 and CDR2 (germline): MNHEY, SVGAGI. Trimming took off 8 bases at V and 1 base at J, with 13 bases between the two ends. The length of the CDR3 is 14 residues. As DNA, the CDR3 is TGTGCCAGCCTTGGGGCCTCGGGCACAGATACGCAGTATTTT. Amino acids: CASLGASGTDTQYF.

The J gene is TRBJ2-5, the V gene TRBV4-3; no reliable D call. The CDR3 sequence is 15 residues long. CDR1 is LGHNA, CDR2 YSLEER, per germline. Between the trimmed V and J ends, which lost 0 bases and 4 bases, there was a span of 12 bases. The CDR3 coding sequence is TGCGCCAGCAGCCAAGAATTAACCGTCTCAGAGACCCAGTACTTC. Its protein is CASSQELTVSETQYF.

The chain uses TRBV27 and TRBJ2-1; 14 bases agree with TRBD2. V shed 4 bases and J 7 bases; nucleotides not matched to a gene: 9. This CDR3 has 17 amino acids. Germline lookup yields CDR1 MNHEY and CDR2 SMNVEV (reference sequence). CDR3 in DNA: TGTGCCAGCAGTTCAGGACTAGCGGGGGGTTTCTTGAATGAGCAGTTCTTC. Encoded protein: CASSSGLAGGFLNEQFF.

This clone showed up many times. J is TRBJ1-2 and V is TRBV4-2; maybe TRBD1 (6 bases). This CDR3 region has 14 residues. Trimming shortened V by 0 bases and J by 6 bases, and 11 bases separated the two germline ends. CDR1 and CDR2 (germline): LGHNA, YNFKEQ. The CDR3 DNA follows: TGTGCCAGCAGCCAAGAGCAGGGGTTCGATGGCTACACCTTC. Translated, it gives CASSQEQGFDGYTF.

The chain combines TRBV5-1 with TRBJ2-5; 8 bases agree with TRBD1. The CDR3 is 14 residues long. With 3 bases clipped from V and 4 bases from J, the junction kept 5 bases outside the gene matches. Germline V gene data show CDR1 as SGHRS and CDR2 as YFSETQ. DNA of the CDR3: TGCGCCAGCAGCTCCGGACAGGGTAGAGAGACCCAGTACTTC. Translated: CASSSGQGRETQYF.

This sequence joins TRBV28 and TRBJ2-5; possible D gene TRBD1, 6 bases. The V end was cut by 4 bases, the J end by 5 bases, with 14 bases between. Germline V gene lookup returns CDR1 MDHEN and CDR2 SYDVKM. This CDR3 comprises 14 residues. This chain's CDR3 is CASSSGQFRETQYF. The CDR3, as DNA: TGTGCCAGCAGTTCTGGACAGTTTCGGGAGACCCAGTACTTC.

V and J are TRBV6-2 or TRBV6-3 and TRBJ1-1, with 9 bases aligning to TRBD1. J gave up 5 bases and V 2 bases, and 6 bases lay outside the gene matches. The CDR3 length is 15 residues. CDR1 and CDR2 (germline): MNHEY, SVGEGT. CDR3 DNA: TGTGCCAGCAGTTACAGCGACAGGGGGATGACTGAAGCTTTCTTT. Amino acids: CASSYSDRGMTEAFF.

The rearrangement links TRBV27 to TRBJ2-1; D may be TRBD2 (6 bases). CDR1 and CDR2 from the germline V gene are MNHEY and SMNVEV (reference sequence). CDR3 length equals 14 residues. The V end was cut by 5 bases, the J end by 8 bases, with 16 bases between. The CDR3 reads CASSLTPGLYEQFF. CDR3 in DNA: TGTGCCAGCAGTCTGACCCCGGGACTGTATGAGCAGTTCTTC.